The clone carrying this TCR beta chain was detected ten times or more. These data are taken from a study of T cells after yellow fever vaccination. The length of the CDR3 is 13 residues. Losses at the gene ends were 5 bases for V and 3 bases for J; bases not matched to a gene: 4. The germline V gene encodes CDR1 SNHLY and CDR2 FYNNEI. TCRdb recomputed calls from the 5' RACE reads with MiXCR, one row per CDR3 protein. Here the sample spans over 110,000 distinct CDR3 sequences, roughly 8.2% being singletons. V and J are TRBV2 and TRBJ2-7; TRBD1 aligns across 7 bases. This sequence was found in a young man who received the YFV17D yellow fever vaccine. This specimen consisted of CD4+ T cells sorted from PBMCs, obtained 5 days after the yellow fever booster vaccination. The CDR3 bases are TGTGCCAGCAGTACGGGACAGATCTACGAGCAGTACTTC. It is translated as CASSTGQIYEQYF.